Listed here is a single T cell receptor (beta chain). Sequencing relied on a cDNA template that was reverse transcribed from extracted RNA. The assay was immunoSEQ multiplex PCR, and TCRdb's table has in-frame clones only and misses some. The table includes approximately 150,000 clones, approximately 45% detected once. The data derive from a study of CD8+ T cells in alopecia areata. Trimming stripped 7 bases from V and 9 bases from J, with 18 bases between. Germline V gene data show CDR1 as SQVTM and CDR2 as ANQGSEA. The CDR3 covers 12 residues. The sequence was collected from a human donor with alopecia areata. The rearrangement links TRBV29-1 to TRBJ2-5, with D possibly being TRBD1 (6 bases). Source material: CD4+ T cells sorted from blood. The DNA for the CDR3 is TGCAGCGCTGGTCCAGGGCCAGGGGCCCAGTACTTC. Translating it yields CSAGPGPGAQYF.